This TCR beta chain was captured by sequencing in a study of cytomegalovirus exposure and HLA in healthy donors. The germline V gene has CDR1 MGHRA and CDR2 YSYEKL. The CDR3 loop spans 15 amino acids. The V segment lost 6 bases and the J segment 5 bases; nucleotides outside the gene matches: 9. General study findings and limits: When analyzed later, a missense DCLRE1C variant was found to be linked to TCR beta V- and J-gene trimming.

Details on this clone: Its antigen is as yet unknown.

The PCR contained 60 Vbeta and 13 Jbeta primers. Assay: immunoSEQ multiplex PCR; the TCRdb copy retains only in-frame clones and omits some. The sample holds roughly 150,000 clones, roughly 77% seen once. The chain employs TRBV4-1 and TRBJ2-1, with 8 bases lining up with TRBD2. The receptor's source is a man aged 18 to 35 in good health and CMV-seropositive. Sequenced input: PBMCs. The CDR3 bases are TGCGCCAGCAGTCCTAGCGGGTGGGGGGACAATGAGCAGTTCTTC. It is translated as CASSPSGWGDNEQFF.